The 7 T cell receptor beta chains below were found in one sample sequenced in a study of blood T cell repertoires in COVID-19. Method: immunoSEQ multiplex PCR; TCRdb's copy keeps in-frame clones and lacks some. The sample consists of roughly 200,000 clones, around 87% of them appearing once. The material sequenced was peripheral blood. Source of these receptors: a man aged 35 to 55 with active or convalescent COVID-19.

This CDR3 reads CASSPGRAKANSPLHF. The CDR3 DNA sequence: TGTGCCAGCTCACCAGGCAGGGCTAAGGCAAATTCACCCCTCCACTTT. The gene calls are TRBV18 and TRBJ1-6; tentative D call: TRBD1 (5 bases). Germline assignment: CDR1 KGHSH and CDR2 LQKENI. The CDR3 totals 16 residues. V was pared by 2 bases and J by 7 bases, with 15 bases between.

The chain recombines TRBV7-2 with TRBJ1-1; a weak D match, TRBD1 (5 bases). The V gene lost 2 bases and the J gene lost 8 bases, with 12 bases spanning the gap. The CDR3 has 13 residues. Germline values: CDR1 SGHTA, CDR2 FQGNSA. CDR3 sequence reads: CASSLTPGSEAFF. The CDR3 nucleotides are TGTGCCAGCAGCTTAACCCCAGGGTCCGAAGCTTTCTTT.

The chain combines TRBV27 with TRBJ1-5, with D possibly being TRBD1 (6 bases). Germline V gene lookup returns CDR1 MNHEY and CDR2 SMNVEV (reference sequence). V was cut by 7 bases and J by 0 bases, with 7 bases left in between. The CDR3 runs 13 residues. The chain's CDR3 is CASKDSSNQPQHF. CDR3 DNA: TGTGCCAGCAAGGACAGTAGCAATCAGCCCCAGCATTTT.

The V gene is TRBV10-3, the J gene TRBJ1-3; TRBD1 matches at 8 bases. CDR3 size: 13 residues. With 11 bases clipped from V and 3 bases from J, the junction kept 6 bases outside the gene matches. CDR1 and CDR2 (germline): ENHRY, SYGVKD. CDR3 bases: TGTGCCTCCCAGACAGGGGATGGAAACACCATATATTTT. Translated: CASQTGDGNTIYF.

CDR3 in amino acids: CASSLDAYSPLHF. Here the CDR3 DNA reads TGTGCCAGCAGCTTAGATGCCTACTCACCCCTCCACTTT. V and J are TRBV11-3 and TRBJ1-6, with D uncertain. CDR3 length: 13 amino acids. V lost 0 bases and J lost 10, with 7 bases in between. Germline V gene lookup returns CDR1 SGHNT and CDR2 YENEEA.

This sequence joins TRBV20-1 and TRBJ1-2; D ambiguous. CDR3 length equals 11 residues. CDR1 and CDR2 from the germline V gene are DFQATT and SNEGSKA (reference sequence). Trimming cost V 6 bases and J 6 bases, with 11 bases left between them. The CDR3: CSADGGNGYTF. The CDR3 DNA is TGCAGTGCCGACGGCGGCAATGGCTACACCTTC.

The chain links TRBV21-1 to TRBJ2-3; the table's D call TRBD2 went unverified against the DNA. TRBV21-1 is marked as a pseudogene. CDR3 length: 17 residues. The DNA of the CDR3 is TGTGCCAGCAGCAATTCCCAACGGGGGTACAACACAGATACGCAGTATTTT. Translated, it gives CASSNSQRGYNTDTQYF.